These T cell receptor beta chains were read from a single sample in a study of vaccination and CD4 T cells after COVID-19. TCRdb re-derived calls from the PCR reads in MiXCR, one entry per CDR3 protein. The sample shows more than 10,000 distinct CDR3 sequences, 75% to 80% of them seen only once. These receptors have no known antigen. The sequenced sample consisted of CD4+ T cells from blood, cultured in vitro. The origin of the receptors is a human donor who had recovered from COVID-19. Each CDR3 is given with its conserved first and last residue. The D gene is left open where the match is weak. The size of a clone is reported for some rows only, either as once, few or many, or as a class for expanded clones.

TRBV28	TRBJ2-2	-	TRBD1	TGTGCCAGCCGTGACTACAGGGGCACCGGGGAGCTGTTTTTT	CASRDYRGTGELFF
TRBV6-1	TRBJ2-3	-	-	TGTGCCACCCAGGGGTTCGGGACAGATACGCAGTATTTT	CATQGFGTDTQYF
TRBV6-2/TRBV6-3	TRBJ1-5	-	TRBD1	TGTGCCAGCAGTTTGGGACAGGGCACCCAGCCCCAGCATTTT	CASSLGQGTQPQHF
TRBV20-1	TRBJ1-5	-	TRBD1	TGCAGTGCTTCGCGGGGACAGGGGTCGCGCCAGCCCCAGCATTTT	CSASRGQGSRQPQHF
TRBV30	TRBJ1-6	once	-	TGTGCCTGGAACCGGGGTGTTTATAATTCACCCCTCCACTTT	CAWNRGVYNSPLHF
TRBV20-1	TRBJ1-6	-	TRBD1	TGCAGCTCCTGGGACAGCTCATATAATTCACCCCTCCACTTT	CSSWDSSYNSPLHF
TRBV20-1	TRBJ1-2	once	TRBD1	TGCAGTGCTAGGGGGACAGGGCACTATGGCTACACCTTC	CSARGTGHYGYTF
TRBV6-5	TRBJ1-5	-	-	TGTGCCAGCAGTTACTCCGAGAATCAGCCCCAGCATTTT	CASSYSENQPQHF
TRBV6-2/TRBV6-3	TRBJ1-1	few	TRBD1	TGTGCCAGCAGTCGCCCGCCAGGACAGGGTGAAGCTTTCTTT	CASSRPPGQGEAFF
TRBV7-3	TRBJ2-1	once	TRBD2	TGTGCCAGCAGCTCGGGACTAGCTCATAGTGAGCAGTTCTTC	CASSSGLAHSEQFF
TRBV6-1	TRBJ1-2	-	TRBD1	TGTGCCAGCAGTCCAGGGGGCAGCTATGGCTACACCTTC	CASSPGGSYGYTF
TRBV20-1	TRBJ2-3	once	-	TGCAGTGGTCGGAGTCCTAGCACAGATACGCAGTATTTT	CSGRSPSTDTQYF
TRBV7-2	TRBJ1-5	-	-	TGTGCCAGCAGCTTAGCGCTGACCAATCAGCCCCAGCATTTT	CASSLALTNQPQHF
TRBV7-9	TRBJ2-7	-	TRBD2	TGTGCCAGCAGAGCCGGGACTAGCGTCTACGAGCAGTACTTC	CASRAGTSVYEQYF
TRBV12-3/TRBV12-4	TRBJ1-1	-	-	TGTGCCAGCAGGTTGGGAATGAACACTGAAGCTTTCTTT	CASRLGMNTEAFF
TRBV24-1	TRBJ2-5	-	TRBD2	TGTGCCACCAGTGACAGACTAGCGGGAGCAGGAGAGACCCAGTACTTC	CATSDRLAGAGETQYF
TRBV20-1	TRBJ1-5	-	TRBD1	TGCAGTGCTAGAAGGGACAGGAATCAGCCCCAGCATTTT	CSARRDRNQPQHF
TRBV7-2	TRBJ1-2	-	-	TGTGCCAGCAGCCCCCATGGGGGGCGGTCATACGGCTACACCTTC	CASSPHGGRSYGYTF
TRBV20-1	TRBJ1-5	-	TRBD1	TGCAGTGCTGGGCATCGACAGGGTAACAATCAGCCCCAGCATTTT	CSAGHRQGNNQPQHF
TRBV7-2	TRBJ2-1	-	-	TGTGCCAGCAGCTTAGAAGTGCGGATGATCTACAATGAGCAGTTCTTC	CASSLEVRMIYNEQFF
TRBV27	TRBJ2-2	-	TRBD1	TGTGCCAGCAGGAAACCTATACCCCGGGACAGGGGCACCGGGGAGCTGTTTTTT	CASRKPIPRDRGTGELFF
TRBV6-1	TRBJ1-1	-	TRBD1	TGTGCCAGCAACCAAAAGGACAGGGCAAGGGGCACTGAAGCTTTCTTT	CASNQKDRARGTEAFF
TRBV28	TRBJ1-5	-	-	TGTGCCAGCAGCTCAGAGGGAAGCAATCAGCCCCAGCATTTT	CASSSEGSNQPQHF
TRBV7-8	TRBJ1-5	-	-	TGTGCCAGCAGCTTCGGCAGGAGTCGACAGCCCCAGCATTTT	CASSFGRSRQPQHF
TRBV6-1	TRBJ1-1	-	-	TGTGCCAGCAGTGACGCAGTGGGAGGTTCCATGAACACTGAAGCTTTCTTT	CASSDAVGGSMNTEAFF
TRBV7-9	TRBJ1-6	-	-	TGTGCCAGCAGCTTAGGATCCAAGGGGATTCATTCACCCCTCCACTTT	CASSLGSKGIHSPLHF
TRBV18	TRBJ1-1	-	TRBD1	TGTGCCAGCTCACTAGGACAGGGACTGAACACTGAAGCTTTCTTT	CASSLGQGLNTEAFF